This TCR beta chain was observed in a study of blood T cell repertoires in COVID-19. Study overall: The United States, Italy and Spain provided the acute and convalescent COVID-19 samples. Nucleic acid was either cDNA or gDNA, and it came from T cells, B-cell-depleted T cells, or PBMCs.

J lost 4 bases, V lost 3 bases, and 6 bases had no gene match. This CDR3 spans 15 amino acids. Germline V gene sequence: CDR1 LNHNV, CDR2 YYDKDF (reference sequence). Only in-frame clones appear in the TCRdb table, and some are missing; sequencing was by immunoSEQ multiplex PCR. The table has around 320,000 clones, under 90% seen once. Exposed volunteers were people who met a COVID-19 case within 2 weeks before study entry. The sample comprised PBMCs or T cells enriched from blood (not recorded which). The sequence was collected from a woman aged 50 to 60 who had been exposed to COVID-19. The chain couples TRBV15 to TRBJ2-3; 8 nucleotides align to TRBD2. The CDR3: CATSSNGGDSDTQYF. In nucleotides, the CDR3 is TGTGCCACCAGCAGCAACGGGGGGGACTCAGATACGCAGTATTTT.